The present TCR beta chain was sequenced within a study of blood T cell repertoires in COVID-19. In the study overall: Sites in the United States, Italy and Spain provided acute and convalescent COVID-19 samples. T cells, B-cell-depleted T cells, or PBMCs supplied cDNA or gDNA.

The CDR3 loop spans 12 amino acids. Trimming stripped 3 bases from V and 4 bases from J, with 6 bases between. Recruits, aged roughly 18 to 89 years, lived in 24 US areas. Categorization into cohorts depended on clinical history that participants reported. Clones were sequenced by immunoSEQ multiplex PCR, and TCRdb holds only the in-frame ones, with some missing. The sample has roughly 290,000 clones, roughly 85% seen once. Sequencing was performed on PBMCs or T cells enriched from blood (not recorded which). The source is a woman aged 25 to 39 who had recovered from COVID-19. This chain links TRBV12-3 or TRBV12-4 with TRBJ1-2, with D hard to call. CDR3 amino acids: CASSFDTYGYTF. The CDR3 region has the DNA TGTGCCAGCAGTTTCGACACCTATGGCTACACCTTC.